This entry is about one T cell receptor (beta chain). This record belongs to a study of blood T cell repertoires in COVID-19. Overall study: The samples span acute and convalescent COVID-19 from the United States, Italy and Spain.

Germline V CDR1 and CDR2: MDHEN, SYDVKM. The CDR3 sequence is 12 residues long. V lost 6 bases and J 4 bases, leaving 9 bases between the germline ends. The protocol was immunoSEQ multiplex PCR, while the TCRdb copy is restricted to in-frame clones and leaves out a portion. The profile shows some 260,000 clones, roughly 90% of them singletons. The V call is TRBV28, the J call TRBJ2-5; D may be TRBD1 (6 bases). The specimen was peripheral blood. This TCR came from a human donor in a cohort sampled during active COVID-19. The CDR3 sequence: CASRRGRETQYF. Here the CDR3 DNA reads TGTGCCAGCAGGAGGGGGAGAGAGACCCAGTACTTC.